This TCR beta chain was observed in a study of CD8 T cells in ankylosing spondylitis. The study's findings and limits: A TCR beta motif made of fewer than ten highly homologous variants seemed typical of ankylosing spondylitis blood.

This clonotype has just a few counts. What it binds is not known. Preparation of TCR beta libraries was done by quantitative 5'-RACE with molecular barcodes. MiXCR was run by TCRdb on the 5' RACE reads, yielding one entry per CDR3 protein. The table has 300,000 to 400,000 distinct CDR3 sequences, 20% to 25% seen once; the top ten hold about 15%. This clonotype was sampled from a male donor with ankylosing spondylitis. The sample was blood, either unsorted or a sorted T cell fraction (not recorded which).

The CDR3 nucleotides read TGTGCCAGCTCACCAAAACGGGCGGTTGAGGCCGGGGAGCTGTTTTTT. As protein: CASSPKRAVEAGELFF. V usage is TRBV18 and J usage is TRBJ2-2; D gene unclear. CDR3 length: 16 amino acids. The germline V gene encodes CDR1 KGHSH and CDR2 LQKENI. V lost 2 bases and J 6 bases, leaving 16 bases between the germline ends.